One and the same sample provided the 20 T cell receptor gamma chains below, sequenced in a study of γδ T cells in repeated Plasmodium falciparum infection. TCRdb reanalysed the multiplex PCR reads via CATT. There are 28,000 or so gamma-chain clones in the sample; roughly 1.4% occur only once, and roughly 21% lies in the top ten. Vgamma9/Vdelta2+ and Vdelta2-negative gammadelta T cells were flow-sorted from PBMC for bulk sequencing. Sequenced input: gamma-delta T cells from blood. These receptors were collected from a pool of human donors (malaria-infected and uninfected, not separated).

This clone has a handful of counts. The protein TCRdb lists belongs to a much larger clone and differs from this DNA's translation at residue 7, which points to a read error; the protein shown is made from the DNA. The gene calls are TRGV9 and TRGJ1 or TRGJ2. The J gene is absent in TCRdb and was assigned here via DNA matching to germline. This CDR3 is 11 amino acids long. The trim removed 10 bases at V and 8 bases at J, leaving 11 bases unmatched. Germline V lookup: CDR1 GITISATS, CDR2 ISYDGTV (reference sequence). The CDR3 DNA follows: TGTGCCTTTCCGAGGGATGATAAGAAACTCTTT. Its translation: CAFPRDDKKLF.

Concerning this clone: With only one base between it and a far larger clone, this is likely a read error. The sample has other DNA sequences that encode this CDR3 too. The chain has TRGV3 and TRGJP2. The J gene, missing from TCRdb, was assigned here through DNA to germline matching. In germline, CDR1 is VTNTFY, CDR2 YDVSTARD (reference sequence). CDR3 size: 18 residues. CDR3 DNA: TGTGCTACCTGGGACAGGCCTTGGGGGTATAGTAGTGATTGGATCAAGACGTTT. Its translation: CATWDRPWGYSSDWIKTF.

This clone was observed a handful of times. TCRdb's listed protein matches a much larger clone and diverges from this DNA's translation at residue 5, likely through a read error; the protein shown comes from the DNA. The CDR3 region has the DNA TGTGCCTTGTGGAAGGTGAAGGCCAAGTTGGGCAAAAAAATCAAGGTATTT. Protein sequence: CALWKVKAKLGKKIKVF. The V gene is TRGV9, the J gene TRGJP. The J gene is not listed in TCRdb, so it was assigned here from a DNA match to germline. The germline CDR1 and CDR2 sequences are GITISATS and ISYDGTV (reference sequence). The CDR3 has 17 amino acids.

Remarks on this clone: This DNA's translation differs at residue 11 from TCRdb's protein, which comes from a much larger clone; a read error is likely, and the protein shown is translated from the DNA. This chain links TRGV3 with TRGJ1 or TRGJ2. Because TCRdb records no J gene, it was assigned here through a match of the DNA to germline. Germline V gene data show CDR1 as VTNTFY and CDR2 as YDVSTARD (reference sequence). The CDR3 loop spans 14 amino acids. CDR3 residues: CATWDRLGLYRKLF. DNA for the CDR3: TGTGCCACCTGGGACAGGCTGGGGCTTTATAGGAAACTCTTT.

Worth noting for this clone: TCRdb's listed protein matches a much larger clone and diverges from this DNA's translation at residue 6, likely through a read error; the protein shown comes from the DNA. The CDR3 reads CALWELRVKKLF. The CDR3 nucleotides are TGTGCCTTGTGGGAGCTCCGAGTGAAGAAACTCTTT. The chain couples TRGV9 to TRGJ1 or TRGJ2. The J gene, missing from TCRdb, was assigned here through DNA to germline matching. With V trimmed by 3 bases and J by 10 bases, 9 bases remained unmatched. CDR3 length: 12 amino acids. Germline CDR1 GITISATS, CDR2 ISYDGTV (reference sequence).

In its sample, this clone was seen a few times. The protein in TCRdb stems from a much larger clone and differs at residue 3 from this DNA's translation, likely a read error; here the protein is translated from the DNA. This chain uses TRGV2 with TRGJ1 or TRGJ2. From germline, CDR1 is EGSNGY and CDR2 YDSYNSKV. The CDR3 sequence is 13 residues long. Here the CDR3 reads CASWDGPGYKKLF. In nucleotides, the CDR3 is TGTGCCTCCTGGGACGGGCCTGGTTATAAGAAACTCTTT.

As concerns this clone: TCRdb's entry gives the protein of a much larger clone, which mismatches this DNA's translation at residue 3, likely from a read error; the protein reported here is translated from the DNA. V gene TRGV8 combines with J gene TRGJ1 or TRGJ2. CDR1 VENAVY and CDR2 YDSYNSRV come from the germline V gene. This CDR3 region has 14 residues. The CDR3 region has the DNA TGTGCCGCCTGGGATAGAGCCTCGTATTATAAGAAACTCTTT. Translation gives CAAWDRASYYKKLF.

This clone was found many times. The gene calls are TRGV5 and TRGJP2. Germline V gives CDR1 VINAFY, CDR2 YDVSNSKD. The J segment lost 10 bases and the V segment lost 0 bases, leaving 5 bases of the junction unmatched. This CDR3 has 13 residues. The CDR3 reads CATWDRPVWIKTF. CDR3 bases: TGTGCCACCTGGGACAGGCCTGTTTGGATCAAGACGTTT.

The sample holds many counts of this clone. A read error is the likely source, as a far larger clone sits one nucleotide away. This sample also contains other DNA sequences that code for the same CDR3. The gene calls are TRGV5P and TRGJ1 or TRGJ2. Assignment of the J gene here rests on matching the DNA to germline, because TCRdb gives none. TRGV5P constitutes a pseudogene. The CDR3 consists of 13 residues. CDR3 region: CATWGTLCYKKLF. CDR3 nucleotide sequence: TGTGCTACCTGGGGCACCCTTTGCTATAAGAAACTCTTT.

This clone rates as medium-sized. This sample also contains other DNA sequences that code for the same CDR3. The chain uses TRGV9 and TRGJP2. The CDR3 runs to 13 residues. The ends lost 0 bases at V and 8 bases at J; junction bases unmatched: 3. Germline assignment: CDR1 GITISATS and CDR2 ISYDGTV (reference sequence). The DNA of the CDR3 is TGTGCCTTGTGGGAGGTGCGCGATTGGATCAAGACGTTT. This sequence encodes CALWEVRDWIKTF.

Ten or more counts support this clone. This DNA translates differently at residue 9 from the TCRdb protein, which is that of a much larger clone; a read error is likely, and the protein shown is the DNA's own translation. This rearrangement joins TRGV2 to TRGJ1 or TRGJ2. Germline V lookup: CDR1 EGSNGY, CDR2 YDSYNSKV. This CDR3 is built from 16 residues. V gave up 1 base and J gave up 0 bases; unmatched junction bases: 9. The CDR3 coding sequence is TGTGCCACCTGGGACGGAATCCTTACGAATTATTATAAGAAACTCTTT. It translates to CATWDGILTNYYKKLF.

Note on this clone: This likely came from a read error, as a far larger clone is one base away. J is TRGJP and V is TRGV9. The CDR3 covers 17 residues. The germline CDR1 and CDR2 sequences are GITISATS and ISYDGTV (reference sequence). V dropped 5 bases and J dropped 5; count of bases not matched to a gene: 9. CDR3 DNA sequence: TGTGCCTTGTGGGGCCCGCAGGAAGAGTTGGGCAAAAAAATCAAGGTATTT. This encodes CALWGPQEELGKKIKVF.

As regards this clone: This likely came from a read error, as a far larger clone is one base away. Other DNA sequences in the same sample also yield this CDR3. This sequence joins TRGV9 and TRGJP. No J gene is reported in TCRdb; it was inferred here by comparing the DNA with germline. The CDR3 contains 17 residues. Germline V gives CDR1 GITISATS, CDR2 ISYDGTV (reference sequence). Unmatched junction bases numbered 11, after V lost 1 base and J lost 11 bases. Here the CDR3 reads CALWEVTDELGKKIKVF. The CDR3 DNA sequence: TGTGCCTTGTGGGAGGTCACGGATGAGCTGGGCAAAAAAATCAAGGTATTT.

This clone appeared many times. V usage is TRGV2 and J usage is TRGJ1 or TRGJ2. J was trimmed by 7 bases and V by 0 bases; bases with no gene match: 15. The CDR3 runs to 16 residues. Germline-derived CDR1 and CDR2 are EGSNGY and YDSYNSKV. CDR3 sequence reads: CATWDGPTVAGYKKLF. The CDR3, as DNA: TGTGCCACCTGGGACGGGCCGACGGTGGCGGGGTATAAGAAACTCTTT.

On this clone itself: TCRdb lists the protein of a much larger clone for this DNA, which differs at residue 14, so this is likely a read error; the protein given here is translated from the DNA itself. The chain uses TRGV9 and TRGJP. TCRdb does not report a J gene; here it was assigned by matching the DNA to germline references. The CDR3 has 18 residues. Germline CDR1 GITISATS, CDR2 ISYDGTV (reference sequence). CDR3 DNA sequence: TGTGCCTTGTGGGAGGTGCAAGCCGAAGAGTTGGGCAAAGAAATCAAGGTATTT. Amino acid sequence: CALWEVQAEELGKEIKVF.

This clone was seen at least ten times. This likely traces to a read error, being one base from a far larger clone. Other nucleotide sequences from this sample produce the same CDR3. V gene TRGV9 combines with J gene TRGJP. After removal of 1 base from V and 9 bases from J, the junction contained 6 bases not matched to a gene. The CDR3 has 16 amino acids. In germline, CDR1 is GITISATS, CDR2 ISYDGTV (reference sequence). CDR3: CALWEVLVLGKKIKVF. The CDR3, as DNA: TGTGCCTTGTGGGAGGTACTCGTGTTGGGCAAAAAAATCAAGGTATTT.

Regarding this clone: A far larger clone is off by one base, so a read error is likely. Here the V gene is TRGV4, but the J gene went uncalled. CDR1 is EGSTGY and CDR2 is YDSYTSSV in the germline V gene. The CDR3 length is 12 residues. This CDR3 reads CATWDGWNKKLF. The CDR3 bases are TGTGCCACCTGGGATGGGTGGAATAAGAAGCTCTTT.

A word on this clone: This probably arose from a read error, given a far larger clone one base away. Other DNA sequences from this sample encode an identical CDR3 as well. The chain couples TRGV4 to TRGJ1 or TRGJ2. As TCRdb names no J gene, one was assigned here on the basis of a DNA match to germline. The CDR3 runs 18 residues. Germline CDR1 reads EGSTGY; CDR2 reads YDSYTSSV. CDR3 in amino acids: CATWGVGVDGVNYYKKLF. CDR3 coding DNA: TGCGCCACCTGGGGAGTGGGGGTTGATGGAGTGAATTATTATAAGAAACTCTTT.

For this clone: This is likely an artifact of a read error, given a far larger clone one base away. The DNA is left out, because the CDR3 cannot be placed on it with certainty; the CDR3 is given as TCRdb lists it. The V gene is given as TRGV5, and no J gene call is available. CDR1 and CDR2 (germline): VINAFY, YDVSNSKD. Both ends counted, the CDR3 spans 28 residues. The CDR3 loop reads CATWDSSNSLAVEQHWLSQVSIGRTQHF.

In the case of this clone: TCRdb lists the protein of a much larger clone for this DNA, which differs at residue 10, so this is likely a read error; the protein given here is translated from the DNA itself. The V and J genes are TRGV2 and TRGJ1 or TRGJ2. In the absence of a J gene in TCRdb, the DNA was matched to germline to assign it here. V dropped 0 bases and J dropped 12; count of bases not matched to a gene: 11. The CDR3 loop spans 13 amino acids. Germline values: CDR1 EGSNGY, CDR2 YDSYNSKV. For the CDR3, the DNA is TGTGCCACCTGGGACGGGCCGAGGACGAGGAAACTCTTT. Protein product: CATWDGPRTRKLF.